The clone carrying this TCR beta chain was detected only a few times. Its antigen is unidentified. Findings and caveats of the study: Tumor Tregs overlapped most with tumor, then blood, naive CD4+ cells.

TCRdb re-called the 5' RACE reads with MiXCR, one entry per CDR3 protein. Counted here are 60,000 to 65,000 distinct CDR3 sequences, 20% to 25% occurring once; the ten biggest clones make up approximately 3%. Memory CD4+ cells were defined as CD4+CD45RO+CD25-. This TCR derives from a female donor with breast cancer. Sequences were obtained from memory CD4+ T cells sorted from a lymph node. Subset meaning: memory CD4+ T cells, CD4+CD45RO+CD25-.

The CDR3 region has the DNA TGCAGTGCCATGAGCCGCTCTGGAAACACCATATATTTT. Translation: CSAMSRSGNTIYF. The genes are TRBV20-1 and TRBJ1-3; no reliable D call. The CDR3 is 13 residues long. Germline CDR1 and CDR2: DFQATT and SNEGSKA (reference sequence). V lost 6 bases, J lost 0 bases, and 9 bases lay in between.